Listed below are T cell receptor beta chains from one sample, sequenced in a study of T cells in Graves' hyperthyroidism and ophthalmopathy. Each CDR3 protein gets one entry after TCRdb re-called the multiplex PCR reads with MiXCR. The data show hundreds of thousands of distinct CDR3 sequences, around 21% seen once. The sample taken for sequencing was blood. The receptors come from a man aged 25-40 years with Graves' ophthalmopathy. The CDR3 runs from the conserved cysteine through the conserved F or W. The D gene is left open where the match is weak. The size field is filled for only some rows; it gives once, few, many or a size class.

J | V | size | D | DNA | CDR3
TRBJ2-3 | TRBV28 | NA | TRBD2 | TGTGCCAGCAGTTTAGAGAGCGGGAGGGCCGTAGATACGCAGTATTTT | CASSLESGRAVDTQYF
TRBJ1-2 | TRBV6-1 | NA | NA | TGTGCCACCCCACTACCACAGGGTGGGGGCTACACCTTC | CATPLPQGGGYTF
TRBJ1-4 | TRBV28 | few | NA | TGTGCCAGCAGCCCATTTGGGGGCGGAGAAAAACTGTTTTTT | CASSPFGGGEKLFF
TRBJ2-6 | TRBV30 | NA | NA | TGTGCCGCCACCTCTGGGGCCAACGTCCTGACTTTC | CAATSGANVLTF
TRBJ1-6 | TRBV2 | many | TRBD1 | TGTGCCAGCAGCGAGAGAACAGGGGCCGATTCACCCCTCCACTTT | CASSERTGADSPLHF
TRBJ2-1 | TRBV29-1 | NA | NA | TGCAGCGTTGAGCAGCCCTCCTACAATGAGCAGTTCTTC | CSVEQPSYNEQFF
TRBJ2-5 | TRBV4-1 | few | NA | TGCGCCAGCAGCCCGGCGGGTTTCGCGGGCGCGGAAGAGACCCAGTACTTC | CASSPAGFAGAEETQYF
TRBJ2-7 | TRBV4-1 | few | TRBD2 | TGCGCCAGCAGCCAACTCCTAGCGGGAGGGAGAGACGAGCAGTACTTC | CASSQLLAGGRDEQYF
TRBJ2-1 | TRBV11-2 | NA | NA | TGTGCCAGCAGCTTCCGGGGCTTGAGTAAGTTCTTC | CASSFRGLSKFF
TRBJ2-7 | TRBV2 | many | NA | TGTGCCAGCAGTGAAATTCCTACGGAACCCTACGAGCAGTACTTC | CASSEIPTEPYEQYF
TRBJ2-5 | TRBV29-1 | NA | TRBD1 | TGCAGCGTTGCCCCCGGGACAGGGCACCAAGAGACCCAGTACTTC | CSVAPGTGHQETQYF
TRBJ2-1 | TRBV4-3 | NA | NA | TGCGCCAGCAGCCAAGATCCCGACTCTCCCTACAATGAGCAGTTCTTC | CASSQDPDSPYNEQFF
TRBJ1-1 | TRBV28 | NA | TRBD1 | TGTGCCAGCAGTTTTTTTCAGGGGGCTGGGTCTGAAACTTTCTTT | CASSFFQGAGSETFF
TRBJ2-7 | TRBV28 | NA | TRBD1 | TGTGCCATCCGGGACAGTCTAACCTACGAGCAGTACTTC | CAIRDSLTYEQYF
TRBJ1-1 | TRBV14 | few | NA | TGTGCCAGCAGCCAAGTTCCCCCGGACGCTTTCTTT | CASSQVPPDAFF
TRBJ2-7 | TRBV20-1 | few | NA | TGCAGTGCTCGGTCGGGACCCCTTATCCACGAGCAGTACTTC | CSARSGPLIHEQYF
TRBJ2-7 | TRBV24-1 | once | NA | TGTGCCACCAGTGACCCAGGGACTGCCACGAGTCTGCAGTACTTC | CATSDPGTATSLQYF
TRBJ1-4 | TRBV3-1 | many | TRBD1 | TGTGCCAGCAGACCGGACAGGGATGAAAAACTGTTTTTT | CASRPDRDEKLFF
TRBJ1-4 | TRBV28 | NA | NA | TGTGCCAGCAGGTCTGGAAGTTCGGGGGATGAAAAACTGTTTTTT | CASRSGSSGDEKLFF
TRBJ2-3 | TRBV4-2 | many | NA | TGTGCCAGCAGCCAAGGAGAGTACACAGATACGCAGTATTTT | CASSQGEYTDTQYF
TRBJ2-2 | TRBV12-3/TRBV12-4 | NA | NA | TGTGCCAGCAGTTTAAGCGGGCCTAGGCTAGGGGAGCTGTTTTTT | CASSLSGPRLGELFF
TRBJ1-5 | TRBV19 | NA | NA | TGTGCCAGTAGTATAGACGGGACGGCCTTCAATCAGCCCCAGCATTTT | CASSIDGTAFNQPQHF
TRBJ1-2 | TRBV18 | NA | NA | TGTGCCAGCTCACCAGGGAGACAGGTACCCTATGGCTACACCTTC | CASSPGRQVPYGYTF
TRBJ2-3 | TRBV11-2 | NA | NA | TGTGCCAGCAGCTCCAACCATGGTAGCACAGATACGCAGTATTTT | CASSSNHGSTDTQYF
TRBJ2-7 | TRBV18 | few | TRBD1 | TGTGCCAGCTCACAACGGACAGGACAAACTTACGAGCAGTACTTC | CASSQRTGQTYEQYF
TRBJ2-7 | TRBV7-2 | few | NA | TGTGCCAGCAGCCTGTCACGGCCCTACGAGCAGTACTTC | CASSLSRPYEQYF
TRBJ2-1 | TRBV18 | many | NA | TGTGCCAGCTCTAGGGGGAATGAGCAGTTCTTC | CASSRGNEQFF
TRBJ2-7 | TRBV3-1 | many | NA | TGTGCCAGCAGCCAAGATGTCAGCTCCTACGAGCAGTACTTC | CASSQDVSSYEQYF
TRBJ2-5 | TRBV20-1 | few | NA | TGCAGTGCTAGAGGGAGGAGGGAGACCCAGTACTTC | CSARGRRETQYF
TRBJ1-2 | TRBV12-3/TRBV12-4 | NA | NA | TGTGCCAGCACCCTCCTCGTAGGGTCCTATGGCTACACCTTC | CASTLLVGSYGYTF
TRBJ2-3 | TRBV7-2 | many | NA | TGTGCCAGCAGCAACCTGGGGTATACGCAGTATTTT | CASSNLGYTQYF
TRBJ2-4 | TRBV6-2/TRBV6-3 | NA | NA | TGTGCCAGCAGTTCCCGACCAGGCGGCTCGAACATTCAGTACTTC | CASSSRPGGSNIQYF
TRBJ2-4 | TRBV28 | many | TRBD2 | TGTGCCAGCAGCCTCCCCGGAGCGGGAGGGAGCAACATTCAGTACTTC | CASSLPGAGGSNIQYF
TRBJ1-1 | TRBV6-5 | many | NA | TGTGCCAGCAGTTACTCGAGGGCGCTCTCCACTGAAGCTTTCTTT | CASSYSRALSTEAFF
TRBJ1-2 | TRBV6-5 | NA | NA | TGTGCCAGCAGTTCCGCCGGGTTTTTGGGGGAGTATGGCTACACCTTC | CASSSAGFLGEYGYTF
TRBJ2-1 | TRBV9 | once | NA | TGTGCCAGCAGCGTAGCACAGACGAGCTCCTACAATGAGCAGTTCTTC | CASSVAQTSSYNEQFF
TRBJ2-1 | TRBV7-9 | many | NA | TGTGCCAGCAGCCGGTCCGGCAATGAGCAGTTCTTC | CASSRSGNEQFF
TRBJ1-1 | TRBV4-2 | many | NA | TGTGCCAGCAGCCAAGACACGGGCCTGAACACTGAAGCTTTCTTT | CASSQDTGLNTEAFF
TRBJ2-1 | TRBV10-3 | few | TRBD1 | TGTGCCATCAGCGTCAGGGGGCAGGGGGATGAGCAGTTCTTC | CAISVRGQGDEQFF
TRBJ2-7 | TRBV20-1 | NA | NA | TGCAGTGCTAGGAGGCCAAGCTCCTACGAGCAGTACTTC | CSARRPSSYEQYF